Listed below are T cell receptor beta chains from one sample, sequenced in a study of CD8 T cells in ankylosing spondylitis. MiXCR, applied by TCRdb to the 5' RACE reads, yields one record per CDR3 protein. The sample has a few hundred thousand distinct CDR3 sequences, about 13% seen once. Sample: blood, either unsorted or a sorted T cell fraction (not recorded which). Source of these receptors: a male donor with ankylosing spondylitis. Both conserved end residues are part of each CDR3. The D gene is left open where the match is weak. Size is omitted from some rows. Given values are once, few, many or a class for expanded clones.

clone_size: many
v_call: TRBV20-1
d_call: TRBD1
j_call: TRBJ1-6
cdr3_aa: CSARRISGGDSPLHF
cdr3_nt: TGCAGTGCTCGGCGGATTTCAGGGGGGGATTCACCCCTCCACTTT

clone_size: few
v_call: TRBV4-1
d_call: .
j_call: TRBJ1-5
cdr3_aa: CASSQHDSNNQPQHF
cdr3_nt: TGCGCCAGCAGCCAGCACGACAGCAACAATCAGCCCCAGCATTTT

clone_size: few
v_call: TRBV25-1
d_call: .
j_call: TRBJ1-6
cdr3_aa: CASSERRSSYNSPLHF
cdr3_nt: TGTGCCAGCAGTGAAAGGCGGTCGTCCTATAATTCACCCCTCCACTTT

clone_size: .
v_call: TRBV11-2
d_call: TRBD2
j_call: TRBJ2-2
cdr3_aa: CASSLDLAGAGELFF
cdr3_nt: TGTGCCAGCAGCTTAGATCTAGCGGGAGCCGGGGAGCTGTTTTTT

clone_size: few
v_call: TRBV7-9
d_call: .
j_call: TRBJ2-6
cdr3_aa: CASSFLWDHSGANVLTF
cdr3_nt: TGTGCCAGCAGCTTTTTGTGGGATCACTCTGGGGCCAACGTCCTGACTTTC

clone_size: few
v_call: TRBV7-2
d_call: .
j_call: TRBJ1-4
cdr3_aa: CASSLDRATNEKLFF
cdr3_nt: TGTGCCAGCAGCTTAGATCGGGCAACTAATGAAAAACTGTTTTTT

clone_size: few
v_call: TRBV14
d_call: .
j_call: TRBJ2-2
cdr3_aa: CASSQFFTANTGELFF
cdr3_nt: TGTGCCAGCAGCCAATTTTTTACGGCGAACACCGGGGAGCTGTTTTTT

clone_size: few
v_call: TRBV6-1
d_call: .
j_call: TRBJ2-6
cdr3_aa: CASSDRALSGANVLTF
cdr3_nt: TGTGCCAGCAGTGACAGGGCCCTCTCTGGGGCCAACGTCCTGACTTTC

clone_size: few
v_call: TRBV3-1
d_call: TRBD2
j_call: TRBJ2-1
cdr3_aa: CASTTNGLVGEQFF
cdr3_nt: TGTGCCAGCACTACAAATGGACTAGTCGGTGAGCAGTTCTTC

clone_size: many
v_call: TRBV29-1
d_call: .
j_call: TRBJ2-3
cdr3_aa: CSVEAVRDSTDGQYF
cdr3_nt: TGCAGCGTTGAGGCGGTCCGGGATAGCACAGATGGGCAGTATTTT

clone_size: many
v_call: TRBV29-1
d_call: .
j_call: TRBJ2-3
cdr3_aa: CSVEDATDTQYF
cdr3_nt: TGCAGCGTTGAAGACGCCACAGATACGCAGTATTTT

clone_size: few
v_call: TRBV10-3
d_call: .
j_call: TRBJ2-1
cdr3_aa: CAIRDSGSSYNEQFF
cdr3_nt: TGTGCCATCAGGGATAGCGGAAGCTCCTACAATGAGCAGTTCTTC

clone_size: .
v_call: TRBV19
d_call: .
j_call: TRBJ2-7
cdr3_aa: CASSMVRFGGQYF
cdr3_nt: TGTGCCAGTAGTATGGTCCGTTTCGGCGGGCAGTACTTC

clone_size: .
v_call: TRBV7-8
d_call: .
j_call: TRBJ2-1
cdr3_aa: CASRPTSLGNNEQFF
cdr3_nt: TGTGCCAGCAGACCAACTAGTTTAGGGAACAATGAGCAGTTCTTC

clone_size: .
v_call: TRBV30
d_call: .
j_call: TRBJ1-2
cdr3_aa: CAWSLTGNYGYTF
cdr3_nt: TGTGCCTGGAGTTTAACAGGGAATTATGGCTACACCTTC

clone_size: .
v_call: TRBV27
d_call: .
j_call: TRBJ1-1
cdr3_aa: CASSTSVGAPEAFF
cdr3_nt: TGTGCCAGCAGTACCTCAGTGGGGGCCCCAGAAGCTTTCTTT

clone_size: .
v_call: TRBV7-2
d_call: TRBD2
j_call: TRBJ2-7
cdr3_aa: CASSPRGERYEQYF
cdr3_nt: TGTGCCAGCAGCCCCCGGGGGGAGCGCTACGAGCAGTACTTC

clone_size: many
v_call: TRBV7-2
d_call: TRBD1
j_call: TRBJ1-1
cdr3_aa: CASSFEGDSNTEAFF
cdr3_nt: TGTGCCAGCAGCTTTGAAGGGGACAGTAACACTGAAGCTTTCTTT

clone_size: .
v_call: TRBV6-1
d_call: .
j_call: TRBJ2-1
cdr3_aa: CASSELASAGEQFF
cdr3_nt: TGTGCCAGCAGTGAACTAGCCAGCGCAGGTGAGCAGTTCTTC

clone_size: many
v_call: TRBV12-3/TRBV12-4
d_call: TRBD1
j_call: TRBJ1-5
cdr3_aa: CASSYIQGANQPQHF
cdr3_nt: TGTGCCAGCAGTTATATACAGGGGGCTAATCAGCCCCAGCATTTT

clone_size: many
v_call: TRBV10-2
d_call: TRBD1
j_call: TRBJ1-2
cdr3_aa: CASSDGQGLGYTF
cdr3_nt: TGCGCCAGCAGTGACGGACAGGGTCTTGGCTACACCTTC

clone_size: few
v_call: TRBV7-2
d_call: .
j_call: TRBJ2-7
cdr3_aa: CASSLLVEQYF
cdr3_nt: TGTGCCAGCAGCTTACTTGTCGAGCAGTACTTC

clone_size: .
v_call: TRBV7-9
d_call: .
j_call: TRBJ2-1
cdr3_aa: CASSLAIANEQFF
cdr3_nt: TGTGCCAGCAGCTTAGCGATTGCCAATGAGCAGTTCTTC

clone_size: .
v_call: TRBV6-1
d_call: .
j_call: TRBJ1-1
cdr3_aa: CASREFGLRENTEAFF
cdr3_nt: TGTGCCAGCAGGGAATTCGGTCTGCGGGAGAACACTGAAGCTTTCTTT

clone_size: few
v_call: TRBV10-3
d_call: TRBD1
j_call: TRBJ2-6
cdr3_aa: CAFGTGGSSGANVLTF
cdr3_nt: TGTGCCTTCGGGACAGGGGGCTCCTCTGGGGCCAACGTCCTGACTTTC

clone_size: .
v_call: TRBV24-1
d_call: .
j_call: TRBJ2-3
cdr3_aa: CATSDRISGTDTQYF
cdr3_nt: TGTGCCACCAGTGATCGGATTAGCGGCACAGATACGCAGTATTTT

clone_size: few
v_call: TRBV4-1
d_call: TRBD2
j_call: TRBJ2-1
cdr3_aa: CASSQDWEGLYNEQFF
cdr3_nt: TGCGCCAGCAGCCAAGATTGGGAGGGACTGTACAATGAGCAGTTCTTC

clone_size: few
v_call: TRBV7-8
d_call: TRBD1
j_call: TRBJ2-7
cdr3_aa: CASSRRGTGGNEQYF
cdr3_nt: TGTGCCAGCAGCAGGCGGGGGACAGGGGGCAACGAGCAGTACTTC

clone_size: few
v_call: TRBV6-5
d_call: TRBD1
j_call: TRBJ2-5
cdr3_aa: CASSYHRTGVETQYF
cdr3_nt: TGTGCCAGCAGTTACCATCGGACAGGGGTGGAGACCCAGTACTTC

clone_size: .
v_call: TRBV15
d_call: .
j_call: TRBJ1-4
cdr3_aa: CATSRDHGGEKLFF
cdr3_nt: TGTGCCACCAGCAGAGATCACGGGGGTGAAAAACTGTTTTTT

clone_size: .
v_call: TRBV20-1
d_call: .
j_call: TRBJ2-5
cdr3_aa: CSAFDSGSQETQYF
cdr3_nt: TGCAGTGCCTTTGATTCAGGGTCCCAAGAGACCCAGTACTTC

clone_size: .
v_call: TRBV5-1
d_call: .
j_call: TRBJ2-7
cdr3_aa: CASSLFQGLGEQYF
cdr3_nt: TGCGCCAGCAGCTTGTTTCAGGGGTTGGGCGAGCAGTACTTC

clone_size: .
v_call: TRBV2
d_call: TRBD1
j_call: TRBJ1-5
cdr3_aa: CASRGTGGPWGNQPQHF
cdr3_nt: TGTGCCAGCAGGGGGACAGGGGGCCCTTGGGGCAATCAGCCCCAGCATTTT

clone_size: few
v_call: TRBV20-1
d_call: .
j_call: TRBJ1-5
cdr3_aa: CSARMRAGQPQHF
cdr3_nt: TGCAGTGCTAGAATGAGGGCCGGTCAGCCCCAGCATTTT

clone_size: .
v_call: TRBV20-1
d_call: .
j_call: TRBJ1-1
cdr3_aa: CSARTSMNTEAFF
cdr3_nt: TGCAGTGCACGGACCTCCATGAACACTGAAGCTTTCTTT

clone_size: .
v_call: TRBV7-2
d_call: .
j_call: TRBJ2-5
cdr3_aa: CASSSDGETQYF
cdr3_nt: TGTGCCAGCAGCTCCGATGGGGAGACCCAGTACTTC

clone_size: .
v_call: TRBV24-1
d_call: .
j_call: TRBJ2-1
cdr3_aa: CATSGAGSRNEQFF
cdr3_nt: TGTGCCACCAGTGGGGCGGGGTCTAGAAATGAGCAGTTCTTC

clone_size: few
v_call: TRBV12-3/TRBV12-4
d_call: .
j_call: TRBJ2-1
cdr3_aa: CASGPRGNLLYNEQFF
cdr3_nt: TGTGCCAGCGGTCCGAGGGGGAATTTGCTTTACAATGAGCAGTTCTTC

clone_size: .
v_call: TRBV19
d_call: .
j_call: TRBJ1-1
cdr3_aa: CASSFQQGTAEAFF
cdr3_nt: TGTGCCAGTAGTTTCCAACAGGGTACGGCTGAAGCTTTCTTT

clone_size: few
v_call: TRBV7-8
d_call: .
j_call: TRBJ1-1
cdr3_aa: CASSLDGHLNTEAFF
cdr3_nt: TGTGCCAGCAGCTTAGATGGACACTTGAACACTGAAGCTTTCTTT